This T cell receptor beta chain was recovered during a study of T cells after yellow fever vaccination. Findings and limits, study-wide: A faster peak, day 5 versus 15, was reached by the weaker secondary response. Among primary-vaccination clones, most reappeared after the booster, at approximately 97% for CD4 and 85% to 90% for CD8.

V lost 6 bases, J lost 7 bases, and 15 bases lay in between. The CDR3 spans 13 residues. Germline values: CDR1 DFQATT, CDR2 SNEGSKA (reference sequence). With respect to this clonotype: Its antigen is currently unknown.

A process of 5'RACE template switching, which added a universal primer site and UMIs, was used to make TCR cDNA. TCRdb processed the 5' RACE reads anew with MiXCR; each CDR3 protein has one entry. Altogether a few hundred thousand distinct CDR3 sequences are present, around 6.7% being singletons, with the ten largest covering roughly 1%. The gene calls are TRBV20-1 and TRBJ1-4, with D maybe TRBD1 (5 bases). The sequences come from CD4+ T cells sorted from PBMCs, collected on the day of the yellow fever booster vaccination. The sequence derives from a man aged 25 to 40 who received the YFV17D yellow fever vaccine. CDR3 residues: CSAPGVGGEKLFF. DNA of the CDR3: TGCAGTGCACCGGGGGTCGGCGGTGAAAAACTGTTTTTT.